The T cell receptor beta chain under discussion was sequenced for a study of radiotherapy plus CTLA-4 blockade in lung cancer. Study observations and caveats: TCR clones of tumor origin grew in blood after radiotherapy plus ipilimumab.

This clone was seen a few times. The antigen is unknown. CDR3 size: 16 residues. The trim removed 5 bases at V and 8 bases at J, leaving 16 bases unmatched. CDR1 and CDR2 (germline): LNHDA, SQIVND (reference sequence). The method was immunoSEQ multiplex PCR; TCRdb's version includes in-frame clones alone and lacks a portion of them. This table has about 45,000 clones, roughly 67% appearing once. The sequencing used peripheral blood, collected from a patient treated with radiotherapy plus ipilimumab. The rearrangement links TRBV19 to TRBJ1-2, with 8 bases identical to TRBD1. This receptor was identified in a human donor with non-small cell lung cancer who had a partial response to radiotherapy plus ipilimumab. The CDR3 DNA sequence: TGTGCCAGTAGTGCGGAACGGACAGGGTGGGCTTCCGGCTACACCTTC. Protein sequence: CASSAERTGWASGYTF. The whole variable domain, filled in from reference TRBV19 and TRBJ1-2, reads DGGITQSPKYLFRKEGQNVTLSCEQNLNHDAMYWYRQDPGQGLRLIYYSQIVNDFQKGDIAEGYSVSREKKESFPLTVTSAQKNPTAFYLCASSAERTGWASGYTFGSGTRLTVV.